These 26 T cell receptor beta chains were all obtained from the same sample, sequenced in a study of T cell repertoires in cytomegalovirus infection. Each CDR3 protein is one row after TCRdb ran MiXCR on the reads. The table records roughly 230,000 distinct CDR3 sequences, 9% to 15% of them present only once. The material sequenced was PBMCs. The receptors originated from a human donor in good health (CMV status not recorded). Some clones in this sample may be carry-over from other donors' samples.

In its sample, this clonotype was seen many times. Here the CDR3 DNA reads TGTGCCAGCAGCCCTGGACAGTCCTACGAGCAGTACTTC. It translates to CASSPGQSYEQYF. The rearrangement uses TRBV7-3 and TRBJ2-7; a weak D match, TRBD1 (6 bases). Germline CDR1 is SGHTA and CDR2 is FQGTGA. V was shortened by 5 bases and J by 1 base, with 9 bases between the two germline ends. The CDR3 covers 13 residues.

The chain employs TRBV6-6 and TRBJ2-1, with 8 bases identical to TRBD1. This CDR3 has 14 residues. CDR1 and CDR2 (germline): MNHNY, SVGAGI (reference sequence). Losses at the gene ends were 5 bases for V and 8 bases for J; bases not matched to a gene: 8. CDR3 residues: CASSDQPGGHEQFF. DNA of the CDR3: TGTGCCAGCAGTGATCAACCAGGGGGCCATGAGCAGTTCTTC.

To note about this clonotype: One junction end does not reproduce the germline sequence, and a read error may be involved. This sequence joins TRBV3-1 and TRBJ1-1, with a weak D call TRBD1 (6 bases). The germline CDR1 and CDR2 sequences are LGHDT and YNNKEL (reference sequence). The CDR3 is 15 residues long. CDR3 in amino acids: CASNQGGPVNTEAFF. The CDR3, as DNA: TGTGCCAGCAACCAAGGGGGTCCCGTAAACACTGAAGCTTTCTTT.

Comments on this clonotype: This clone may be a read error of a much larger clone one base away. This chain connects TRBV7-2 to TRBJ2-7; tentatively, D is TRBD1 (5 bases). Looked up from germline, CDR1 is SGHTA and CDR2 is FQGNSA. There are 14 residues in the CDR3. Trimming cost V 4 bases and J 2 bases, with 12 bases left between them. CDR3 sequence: CASSSRSGPYEQYF. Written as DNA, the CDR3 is TGTGCCAGCAGCTCCCGGTCAGGGCCCTACGAGCAGTACTTC.

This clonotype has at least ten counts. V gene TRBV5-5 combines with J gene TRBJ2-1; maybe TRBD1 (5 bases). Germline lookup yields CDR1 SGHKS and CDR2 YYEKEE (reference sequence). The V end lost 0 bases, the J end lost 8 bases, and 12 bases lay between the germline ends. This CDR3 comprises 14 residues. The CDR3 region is CASSLGPQGYEQFF. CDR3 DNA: TGTGCCAGCAGCTTGGGACCCCAGGGATATGAGCAGTTCTTC. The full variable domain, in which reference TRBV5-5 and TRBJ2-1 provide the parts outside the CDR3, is DAGVTQSPTHLIKTRGQQVTLRCSPISGHKSVSWYQQVLGQGPQFIFQYYEKEERGRGNFPDRFSARQFPNYSSELNVNALLLGDSALYLCASSLGPQGYEQFFGPGTRLTVL.

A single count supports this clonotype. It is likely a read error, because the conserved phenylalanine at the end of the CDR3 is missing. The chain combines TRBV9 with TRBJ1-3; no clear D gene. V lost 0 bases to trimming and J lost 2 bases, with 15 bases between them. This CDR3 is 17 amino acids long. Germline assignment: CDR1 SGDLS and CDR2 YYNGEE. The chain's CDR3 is CASSVEVSGVAGNTIYL. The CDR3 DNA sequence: TGTGCCAGCAGCGTAGAGGTCAGTGGAGTCGCTGGAAACACCATATATCTT.

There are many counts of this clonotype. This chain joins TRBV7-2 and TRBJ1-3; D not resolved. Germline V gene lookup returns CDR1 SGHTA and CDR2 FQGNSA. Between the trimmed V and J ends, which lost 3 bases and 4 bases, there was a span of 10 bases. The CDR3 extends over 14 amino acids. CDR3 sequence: CASSFQDYGNTIYF. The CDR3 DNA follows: TGTGCCAGCAGCTTTCAGGATTACGGAAACACCATATATTTT.

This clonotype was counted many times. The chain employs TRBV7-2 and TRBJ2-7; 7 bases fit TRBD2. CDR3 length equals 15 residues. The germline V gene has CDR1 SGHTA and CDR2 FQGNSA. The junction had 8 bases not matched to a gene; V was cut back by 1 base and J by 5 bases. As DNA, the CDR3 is TGTGCCAGCAGCTTAGGGGGCGGGAGTGGCGACGAGCAGTACTTC. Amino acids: CASSLGGGSGDEQYF.

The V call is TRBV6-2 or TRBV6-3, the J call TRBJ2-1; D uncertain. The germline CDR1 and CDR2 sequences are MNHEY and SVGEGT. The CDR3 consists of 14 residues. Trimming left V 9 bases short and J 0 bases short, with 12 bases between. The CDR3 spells CARPKSLSYNEQFF. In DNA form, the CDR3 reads TGTGCCAGGCCGAAGTCTCTCTCCTACAATGAGCAGTTCTTC.

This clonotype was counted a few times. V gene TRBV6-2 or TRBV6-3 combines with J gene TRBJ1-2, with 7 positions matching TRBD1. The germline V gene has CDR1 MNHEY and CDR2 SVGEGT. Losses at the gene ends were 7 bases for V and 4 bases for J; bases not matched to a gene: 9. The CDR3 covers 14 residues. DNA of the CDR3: TGTGCCAGCAAGGACAGGCTAGATTCCTATGGCTACACCTTC. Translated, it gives CASKDRLDSYGYTF.

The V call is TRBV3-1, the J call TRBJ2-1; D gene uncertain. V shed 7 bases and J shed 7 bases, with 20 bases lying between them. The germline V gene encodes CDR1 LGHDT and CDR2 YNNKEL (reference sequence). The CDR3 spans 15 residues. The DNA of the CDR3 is TGTGCCAGCACCCCAGACTTGACGGTCTTAAATGAGCAGTTCTTC. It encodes CASTPDLTVLNEQFF.

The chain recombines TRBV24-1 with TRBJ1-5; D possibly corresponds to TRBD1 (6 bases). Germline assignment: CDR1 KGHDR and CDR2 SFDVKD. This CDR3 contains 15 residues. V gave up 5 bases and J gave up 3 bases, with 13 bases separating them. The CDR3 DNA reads TGTGCCACCAGTGCCGAACAGGGAAACAATCAGCCCCAGCATTTT. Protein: CATSAEQGNNQPQHF.

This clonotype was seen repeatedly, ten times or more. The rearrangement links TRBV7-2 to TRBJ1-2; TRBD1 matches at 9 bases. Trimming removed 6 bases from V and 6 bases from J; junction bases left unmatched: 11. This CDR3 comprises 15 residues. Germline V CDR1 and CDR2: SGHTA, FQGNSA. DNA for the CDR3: TGTGCCAGCAGTCCTCCGGGACAGGGAAATCATGGCTACACCTTC. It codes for CASSPPGQGNHGYTF.

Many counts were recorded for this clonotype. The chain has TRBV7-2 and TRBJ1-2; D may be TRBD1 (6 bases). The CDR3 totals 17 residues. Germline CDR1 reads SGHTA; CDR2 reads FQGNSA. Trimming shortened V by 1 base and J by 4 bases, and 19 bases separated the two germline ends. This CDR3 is CASSLEGGGQGGYGYTF. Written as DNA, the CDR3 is TGTGCCAGCAGCTTAGAAGGGGGGGGGCAGGGCGGCTATGGCTACACCTTC.

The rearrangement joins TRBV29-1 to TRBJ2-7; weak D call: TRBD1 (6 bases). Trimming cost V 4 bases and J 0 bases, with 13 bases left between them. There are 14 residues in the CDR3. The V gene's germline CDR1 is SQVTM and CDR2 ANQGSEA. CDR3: CSVAPTGNSYEQYF. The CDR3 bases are TGCAGCGTTGCCCCGACAGGAAACTCCTACGAGCAGTACTTC.

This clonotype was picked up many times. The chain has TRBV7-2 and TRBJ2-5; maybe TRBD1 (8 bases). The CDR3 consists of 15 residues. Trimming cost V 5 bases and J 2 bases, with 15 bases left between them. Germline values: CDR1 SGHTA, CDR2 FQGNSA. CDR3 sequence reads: CASSLDRGGQETQYF. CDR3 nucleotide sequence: TGTGCCAGCAGCCTAGACAGGGGAGGGCAAGAGACCCAGTACTTC.

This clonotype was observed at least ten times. In DNA, the CDR3 is TGTGCCACCAGTGATTATGACAGTTTCTACGAGCAGTACTTC. Its protein product is CATSDYDSFYEQYF. J is TRBJ2-7 and V is TRBV24-1; TRBD1 might be the D (5 bases). V dropped 2 bases and J dropped 3 bases, with 10 bases sitting between them. The V gene's germline CDR1 is KGHDR and CDR2 SFDVKD. The CDR3 is made up of 14 amino acids.

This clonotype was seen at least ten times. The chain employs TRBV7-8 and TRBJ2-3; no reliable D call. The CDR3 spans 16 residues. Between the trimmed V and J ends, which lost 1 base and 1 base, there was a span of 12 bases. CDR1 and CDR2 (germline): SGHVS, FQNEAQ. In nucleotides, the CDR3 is TGTGCCAGCAGCTTAGGAAACGTCCAGCGCACAGATACGCAGTATTTT. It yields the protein CASSLGNVQRTDTQYF.

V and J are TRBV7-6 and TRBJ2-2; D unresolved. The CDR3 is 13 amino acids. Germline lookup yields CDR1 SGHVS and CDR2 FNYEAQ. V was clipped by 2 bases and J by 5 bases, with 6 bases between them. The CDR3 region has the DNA TGTGCCAGCAGCTTAAGGGTAACCGGGGAGCTGTTTTTT. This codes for CASSLRVTGELFF.

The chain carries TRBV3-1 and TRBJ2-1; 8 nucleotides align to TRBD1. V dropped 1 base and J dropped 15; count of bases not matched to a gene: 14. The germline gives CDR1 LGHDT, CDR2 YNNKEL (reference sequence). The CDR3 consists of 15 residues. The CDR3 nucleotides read TGTGCCAGCAGCCAAGTAACGCAGGGGGCCATCATCCCGTTCTTC. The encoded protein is CASSQVTQGAIIPFF.

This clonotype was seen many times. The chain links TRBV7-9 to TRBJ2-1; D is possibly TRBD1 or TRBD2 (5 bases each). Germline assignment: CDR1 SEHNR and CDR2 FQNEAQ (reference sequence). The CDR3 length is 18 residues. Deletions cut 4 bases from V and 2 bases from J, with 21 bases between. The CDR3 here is CASSSTGTPRVAYNEQFF. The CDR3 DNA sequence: TGTGCCAGCAGCTCCACCGGGACGCCTCGCGTTGCCTACAATGAGCAGTTCTTC.

The CDR3 loop reads CASTDSYNSPLHF. For the CDR3, the DNA is TGTGCCAGCACCGACAGCTATAATTCACCCCTCCACTTT. The genes are TRBV6-5 and TRBJ1-6; tentatively, D is TRBD1 (5 bases). The ends were cut back, 7 bases at V and 3 bases at J, with 7 bases in the middle. CDR1 and CDR2 from the germline V gene are MNHEY and SVGAGI. This CDR3 region has 13 residues.

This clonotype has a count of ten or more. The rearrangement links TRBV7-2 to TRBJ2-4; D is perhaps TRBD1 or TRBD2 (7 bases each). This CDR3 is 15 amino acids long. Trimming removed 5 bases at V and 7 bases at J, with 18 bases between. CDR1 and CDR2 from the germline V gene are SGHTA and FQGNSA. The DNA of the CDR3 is TGTGCCAGCAGCCCCCAATGGCAGGGGGGGAACATTCAGTACTTC. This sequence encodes CASSPQWQGGNIQYF.

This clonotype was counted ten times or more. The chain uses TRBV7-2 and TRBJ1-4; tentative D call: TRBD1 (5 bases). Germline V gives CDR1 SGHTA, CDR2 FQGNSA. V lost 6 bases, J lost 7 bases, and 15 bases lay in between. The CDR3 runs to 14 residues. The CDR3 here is CASSSRQTPEKLFF. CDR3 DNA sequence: TGTGCCAGCAGTTCGAGACAGACCCCTGAAAAACTGTTTTTT.

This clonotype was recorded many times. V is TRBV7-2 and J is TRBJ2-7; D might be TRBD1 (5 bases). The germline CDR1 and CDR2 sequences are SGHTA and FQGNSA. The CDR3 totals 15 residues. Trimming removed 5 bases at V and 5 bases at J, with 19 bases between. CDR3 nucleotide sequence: TGTGCCAGCAGCCCAGAGTGGGGCAGGGTTAACGAGCAGTACTTC. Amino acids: CASSPEWGRVNEQYF.

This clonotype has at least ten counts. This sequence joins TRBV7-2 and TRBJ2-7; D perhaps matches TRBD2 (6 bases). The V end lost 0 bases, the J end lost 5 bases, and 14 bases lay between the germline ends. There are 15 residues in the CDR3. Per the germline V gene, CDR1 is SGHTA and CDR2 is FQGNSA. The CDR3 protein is CASSLAFGSRNEQYF. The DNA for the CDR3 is TGTGCCAGCAGCTTAGCGTTCGGGAGCAGGAACGAGCAGTACTTC.